What follows is one T cell receptor beta chain and its context. Its antigen is undetermined. Individual cDNA molecules (in the library) carried attached unique molecular identifiers. One entry per CDR3 protein, called by TCRdb with MiXCR from the RACE reads. This sample has more than 300,000 distinct CDR3 sequences, with over 5% found just once. Indicated time point: pre-sensitization, week 0. Stated treatment: therapeutic diphenylcyclopropenone sensitization with weekly scalp DPC. This entry comes from a study of human T cells and chemical hapten exposure. Turning to the study itself: Sensitization used 2% DPC on roughly 2 cm by roughly 2 cm upper inner arm skin. The study enrolled mostly female patients with alopecia areata, totalis or universalis. Study-level results: Relative to control repertoires, expanded TCRs gave rise to significantly more large CDR3 similarity clusters.

V was clipped by 6 bases and J by 0 bases, with 15 bases between them. The germline gives CDR1 DFQATT, CDR2 SNEGSKA (reference sequence). This CDR3 contains 15 residues. This material consisted of whole blood, taken in connection with sensitization to the hapten diphenylcyclopropenone (DPC). The V and J genes are TRBV20-1 and TRBJ2-1; possibly TRBD1 or TRBD2 for D (5 bases each). The sequence came from a woman under 30 with alopecia areata. Some clones in this sample may be carry-over from other donors' samples. CDR3 loop: CSARYRDRSYNEQFF. For the CDR3, the DNA is TGCAGTGCGAGATACCGGGACCGCTCCTACAATGAGCAGTTCTTC.